Presented here are 32 T cell receptor beta chains from one specimen sequenced in a study of shared clonotypes between healthy human individuals. Here immunoSEQ multiplex PCR was the method, and the copy in TCRdb shows in-frame clones only, minus some. The table shows about 2,200,000 clones, with about 92% occurring only once. Naive CD8 populations comprised CD45RO-negative cells positively selected for CCR7, excluding terminally differentiated effector memory CD45RA+ cells. Sequencing was performed on naive CD8+ T cells from PBMCs. These TCRs come from a man younger than 35 in good health. Some clones in this sample may be carry-over from other donors' samples.

The chain carries TRBV7-2 and TRBJ2-1; D unresolved. Germline CDR1 is SGHTA and CDR2 is FQGNSA. The CDR3 is 16 amino acids. V lost 2 bases and J 3 bases, leaving 14 bases between the germline ends. The CDR3 reads CASSLRRGPFYNEQFF. The CDR3 DNA reads TGTGCCAGCAGCTTAAGGCGCGGCCCTTTCTACAATGAGCAGTTCTTC.

The gene calls are TRBV28 and TRBJ2-7; 7 bases fit TRBD1. Germline V gene data show CDR1 as MDHEN and CDR2 as SYDVKM. V lost 6 bases and J lost 0; bases outside the gene matches: 8. CDR3 length: 15 residues. CDR3 region: CASRAEDRISYEQYF. DNA of the CDR3: TGTGCCAGCAGGGCTGAGGACAGGATCTCCTACGAGCAGTACTTC.

This clone has a single count. A read error may account for a junction end that differs from germline. The chain joins TRBV18 to TRBJ2-7, with a weak D call TRBD1 (6 bases). The germline V gene has CDR1 KGHSH and CDR2 LQKENI. There are 16 residues in the CDR3. The CDR3 spells CASSRDTGSGRYVQYF. The CDR3 nucleotides read TGTGCCAGCTCACGGGACACTGGTTCGGGGCGTTACGTGCAGTACTTC.

The chain uses TRBV7-3 and TRBJ2-2, with a tentative D call TRBD1 (6 bases). From germline, CDR1 is SGHTA and CDR2 FQGTGA. V was clipped by 0 bases and J by 6 bases, with 8 bases between them. The CDR3 is 14 amino acids. CDR3 sequence (DNA): TGTGCCAGCAGCTTAACGCAGGGGCCCGGGGAGCTGTTTTTT. It encodes CASSLTQGPGELFF.

The rearrangement uses TRBV7-9 and TRBJ2-1; D unresolved. The V gene's germline CDR1 is SEHNR and CDR2 FQNEAQ (reference sequence). This CDR3 region has 12 residues. V gave up 8 bases and J gave up 6 bases, with 11 bases separating them. The DNA for the CDR3 is TGTGCCAGCCGCTCGGGCGGCAATGAGCAGTTCTTC. Its protein product is CASRSGGNEQFF.

The chain carries TRBV19 and TRBJ2-1, with D perhaps matching TRBD2 (5 bases). The CDR3 totals 15 residues. Germline V CDR1 and CDR2: LNHDA, SQIVND (reference sequence). The V end lost 5 bases, the J end lost 2 bases, and 13 bases lay between the germline ends. CDR3 coding DNA: TGTGCCAGTAGTCATCCGGGGTGGGCCTACAATGAGCAGTTCTTC. Its translation: CASSHPGWAYNEQFF. The full variable domain, rest sourced from reference TRBV19 and TRBJ2-1, is DGGITQSPKYLFRKEGQNVTLSCEQNLNHDAMYWYRQDPGQGLRLIYYSQIVNDFQKGDIAEGYSVSREKKESFPLTVTSAQKNPTAFYLCASSHPGWAYNEQFFGPGTRLTVL.

The rearrangement uses TRBV7-2 and TRBJ2-7; possibly TRBD2 for D (6 bases). V was shortened by 3 bases and J by 4 bases, with 19 bases between the two germline ends. This CDR3 contains 16 residues. Germline CDR1 and CDR2: SGHTA and FQGNSA. CDR3 region: CASSFGSRGRGYEQYF. DNA for the CDR3: TGTGCCAGCAGCTTTGGGTCCCGGGGGAGAGGGTACGAGCAGTACTTC.

This chain joins TRBV5-6 and TRBJ1-5, with 8 bases lining up with TRBD1. Trimming cost V 4 bases and J 2 bases; bases outside gene matches: 11. Germline V CDR1 and CDR2: SGHDT, YYEEEE. The CDR3 is 17 amino acids. This CDR3 is CASSKRTGSSGNQPQHF. The CDR3 bases are TGTGCCAGCAGCAAGCGGACAGGGTCGTCAGGCAATCAGCCCCAGCATTTT.

In this sample, this clone turned up once. V and J are TRBV27 and TRBJ2-1, with D tentatively TRBD1 (6 bases). Germline CDR1 reads MNHEY; CDR2 reads SMNVEV (reference sequence). V gave up 5 bases and J gave up 10 bases, with 15 bases separating them. This CDR3 is 13 amino acids long. The CDR3 sequence is CASSPLGDTEQFF. Here the CDR3 DNA reads TGTGCCAGCAGTCCCCTAGGGGACACGGAGCAGTTCTTC.

This chain joins TRBV6-1 and TRBJ2-1; D is unclear. Trimming cost V 2 bases and J 0 bases, with 11 bases left between them. The CDR3 spans 16 residues. The germline V gene has CDR1 MNHNS and CDR2 SASEGT. In DNA, the CDR3 is TGTGCCAGCAGTGAATTCACCATAAGCTCCTACAATGAGCAGTTCTTC. Translation: CASSEFTISSYNEQFF.

This clone was observed once. CDR3 protein: CATRDRTQHIQYF. CDR3 sequence (DNA): TGTGCCACCAGGGACAGGACCCAGCACATTCAGTACTTC. J is TRBJ2-4 and V is TRBV15; 7 bases match TRBD1. CDR3 length: 13 amino acids. J was trimmed by 8 bases and V by 6 bases; bases with no gene match: 7. CDR1 and CDR2 from the germline V gene are LNHNV and YYDKDF (reference sequence).

The rearrangement uses TRBV6-6 and TRBJ2-1; D is possibly TRBD2 (5 bases). V gave up 0 bases and J gave up 8 bases, with 11 bases separating them. In germline, CDR1 is MNHNY, CDR2 SVGAGI (reference sequence). This CDR3 has 14 residues. The CDR3 DNA sequence: TGTGCCAGCAGTTACTCGTCTAGCCCAGATGAGCAGTTCTTC. It translates to CASSYSSSPDEQFF.

The rearrangement uses TRBV13 and TRBJ2-1; D is unresolved. The germline V gene has CDR1 PRHDT and CDR2 FYEKMQ (reference sequence). The CDR3 covers 14 residues. The V end lost 8 bases, the J end lost 4 bases, and 15 bases lay between the germline ends. CDR3 sequence (DNA): TGTGCCAGCCACTCAAGGGTAAAGTACAATGAGCAGTTCTTC. Translating it yields CASHSRVKYNEQFF.

The chain carries TRBV2 and TRBJ2-3, with D unclear. V was shortened by 0 bases and J by 0 bases, with 4 bases between the two germline ends. CDR1 is SNHLY, CDR2 FYNNEI, per germline. This CDR3 comprises 14 residues. CDR3 residues: CASSEASSTDTQYF. The CDR3 nucleotides are TGTGCCAGCAGTGAAGCAAGCAGCACAGATACGCAGTATTTT.

This clone was recorded a few times. The chain combines TRBV14 with TRBJ1-1; the D gene is possibly TRBD1 (5 bases). The V end was cut by 6 bases, the J end by 1 base, with 9 bases between. This CDR3 is 13 amino acids long. Germline V CDR1 and CDR2: SGHDN, FVKESK. CDR3: CASRPQGNTEAFF. The CDR3 DNA is TGTGCCAGCAGACCCCAGGGGAACACTGAAGCTTTCTTT.

J is TRBJ2-7 and V is TRBV27; perhaps D is TRBD1 or TRBD2 (7 bases each). V dropped 0 bases and J dropped 9 bases, with 12 bases sitting between them. The CDR3 runs 13 residues. Germline CDR1 MNHEY, CDR2 SMNVEV (reference sequence). The CDR3, as DNA: TGTGCCAGCAGTTTATCGACAGGGAGGGGGCAGTACTTC. Protein: CASSLSTGRGQYF.

The chain uses TRBV27 and TRBJ2-1; 7 bases line up with TRBD2. The CDR3 length is 18 residues. The junction had 8 bases not matched to a gene; V was cut back by 0 bases and J by 0 bases. The germline V gene has CDR1 MNHEY and CDR2 SMNVEV (reference sequence). The CDR3: CASSLSRSGWSSYNEQFF. The CDR3, as DNA: TGTGCCAGCAGTTTATCGCGTAGCGGGTGGAGCTCCTACAATGAGCAGTTCTTC.

A note on this clone: Additional DNA sequences in this sample encode the identical CDR3. CDR3 bases: TGTGCCAGCAGTCCCGCACTTAACACTGAAGCTTTCTTT. It is translated as CASSPALNTEAFF. The V call is TRBV27, the J call TRBJ1-1; D remains unclear. V was shortened by 5 bases and J by 2 bases, with 9 bases between the two germline ends. Germline V gives CDR1 MNHEY, CDR2 SMNVEV (reference sequence). This CDR3 has 13 amino acids.

The chain combines TRBV19 with TRBJ1-5; no firm D call. The CDR3 totals 13 residues. The germline V gene has CDR1 LNHDA and CDR2 SQIVND (reference sequence). Trimming pared 7 bases from V and 5 bases from J, leaving 12 bases between. The CDR3 loop is CASNWVNDQPQHF. For the CDR3, the DNA is TGTGCCAGTAATTGGGTTAACGATCAGCCCCAGCATTTT.

This clone was seen only a few times. This specimen includes other DNA sequences encoding the same CDR3. The rearrangement joins TRBV7-9 to TRBJ1-1; 7 nucleotides line up with TRBD1. Germline lookup yields CDR1 SEHNR and CDR2 FQNEAQ (reference sequence). CDR3 length: 12 residues. J lost 8 bases, V lost 3 bases, and 3 bases had no gene match. The chain's CDR3 is CASSFGDSEAFF. The CDR3 nucleotides read TGTGCCAGCAGCTTCGGGGACAGCGAAGCTTTCTTT.

As for this clone: A read error may account for a junction end that differs from germline. V is TRBV7-3 and J is TRBJ2-1, with TRBD2 matching over 11 bases. CDR1 SGHTA and CDR2 FQGTGA come from the germline V gene. This CDR3 is 15 amino acids long. This CDR3 is CASSVTSGRPNEQFF. CDR3 nucleotides: TGTGCCAGCAGCGTAACTAGCGGGAGACCCAATGAGCAGTTCTTC. Drawing the rest from reference TRBV7-3 and TRBJ2-1, the complete variable domain is GAGVSQTPSNKVTEKGKYVELRCDPISGHTALYWYRQSLGQGPEFLIYFQGTGAADDSGLPNDRFFAVRPEGSVSTLKIQRTERGDSAVYLCASSVTSGRPNEQFFGPGTRLTVL.

V usage is TRBV19 and J usage is TRBJ2-5; 7 bases line up with TRBD1. CDR3 length: 13 residues. With V trimmed by 6 bases and J by 5 bases, 6 bases remained unmatched. Germline V gene lookup returns CDR1 LNHDA and CDR2 SQIVND (reference sequence). CDR3 loop: CASRYRGAETQYF. CDR3 sequence (DNA): TGTGCCAGTAGGTACAGGGGCGCGGAGACCCAGTACTTC.

The chain has TRBV28 and TRBJ2-5; no reliable D call. CDR3 length: 13 amino acids. CDR1 is MDHEN and CDR2 is SYDVKM in the germline V gene. V was trimmed by 7 bases and J by 4 bases, leaving 13 bases between them. The CDR3 sequence: CASTFSVPETQYF. The CDR3 bases are TGTGCCAGCACCTTTTCGGTCCCAGAGACCCAGTACTTC.

The V call is TRBV13, the J call TRBJ2-1; the D gene is possibly TRBD2 (5 bases). The CDR3 has 12 residues. With 5 bases removed from V and 8 bases from J, the gap between germline ends came to 10 bases. The germline gives CDR1 PRHDT, CDR2 FYEKMQ (reference sequence). The CDR3 DNA reads as TGTGCCAGCAGCCCCGGGATTGATGAGCAGTTCTTC. Amino acid sequence: CASSPGIDEQFF. The whole variable domain, remainder taken from reference TRBV13 and TRBJ2-1, is AAGVIQSPRHLIKEKRETATLKCYPIPRHDTVYWYQQGPGQDPQFLISFYEKMQSDKGSIPDRFSAQQFSDYHSELNMSSLELGDSALYFCASSPGIDEQFFGPGTRLTVL.

With respect to this clone: In the same sample, other DNA sequences code for this CDR3. This chain connects TRBV25-1 to TRBJ2-7; no clear D. The CDR3 length is 11 residues. Germline assignment: CDR1 MGHDK and CDR2 SYGVNS. The V end was cut by 4 bases, the J end by 4 bases, with 5 bases between. CDR3: CASSVGYEQYF. The CDR3 coding sequence is TGTGCCAGCAGTGTGGGATACGAGCAGTACTTC.

This chain connects TRBV7-9 to TRBJ2-5; 7 bases agree with TRBD2. In germline, CDR1 is SEHNR, CDR2 FQNEAQ (reference sequence). The J segment lost 4 bases and the V segment lost 6 bases, leaving 11 bases of the junction unmatched. This CDR3 contains 15 residues. CDR3 nucleotides: TGTGCCAGCAGGGGAGGGCGGGATCTCAGAGAGACCCAGTACTTC. This gives the protein CASRGGRDLRETQYF.

The chain carries TRBV28 and TRBJ2-5, with D unclear. The assigned J gene may be wrong: the sequence end matches TRBJ2-7 better. The CDR3 totals 11 residues. Germline CDR1 MDHEN, CDR2 SYDVKM. CDR3 residues: CAAKTGYEQYF. The CDR3 DNA is TGTGCCGCAAAGACGGGTTACGAGCAGTACTTC.

The chain carries TRBV7-2 and TRBJ2-7; D uncertain. From germline, CDR1 is SGHTA and CDR2 FQGNSA. The CDR3 is made up of 13 amino acids. V was shortened by 4 bases and J by 6 bases, with 13 bases between the two germline ends. The CDR3 reads CASSSFIVTEQYF. The CDR3 nucleotides read TGTGCCAGCAGCTCCTTTATTGTGACCGAGCAGTACTTC.

J is TRBJ2-5 and V is TRBV28; either TRBD1 or TRBD2 may fit D (5 bases each). Germline loops: CDR1 MDHEN, CDR2 SYDVKM. V was cut by 2 bases and J by 3 bases, with 22 bases left in between. CDR3 length: 18 amino acids. CDR3 in DNA: TGTGCCAGCAGTTTAGGGTTTGGAACCGGGACGGTGGAAGAGACCCAGTACTTC. It yields the protein CASSLGFGTGTVEETQYF.

The gene calls are TRBV2 and TRBJ2-1; D is tentatively TRBD1 or TRBD2 (5 bases each). Trimming cost V 5 bases and J 0 bases, with 14 bases left between them. This CDR3 contains 16 residues. CDR1 is SNHLY and CDR2 is FYNNEI in the germline V gene. DNA for the CDR3: TGTGCCAGCAGTAAAGGGACCGCTATCTCCTACAATGAGCAGTTCTTC. It specifies CASSKGTAISYNEQFF.

This clone was recorded once. This chain links TRBV25-1 with TRBJ1-1, with TRBD1 identical over 11 bases. The CDR3 runs to 15 residues. Unmatched junction bases numbered 4, after V lost 6 bases and J lost 1 base. The germline CDR1 and CDR2 sequences are MGHDK and SYGVNS. CDR3 protein: CASRGTGGTNTEAFF. The CDR3 region has the DNA TGTGCCAGCAGGGGGACAGGGGGAACGAACACTGAAGCTTTCTTT.

This clone was counted a few times. V usage is TRBV27 and J usage is TRBJ1-3, with no clear D. CDR1 and CDR2 (germline): MNHEY, SMNVEV (reference sequence). CDR3 length: 13 residues. The V end was cut by 5 bases, the J end by 4 bases, with 9 bases between. The CDR3 DNA is TGTGCCAGCAGTCCACTTTTCGGAAACACCATATATTTT. Its protein is CASSPLFGNTIYF.